These 30 T cell receptor beta chains originate from one sample sequenced in a study of T cells after yellow fever vaccination (dated by TCRdb to between 2018 and 2021). Library construction relied on 5' RACE. Instrument on record: Illumina NovaSeq 6000. The raw public data were reprocessed by TCRdb itself: fastp quality trimming at Q25, MiXCR clonotype calling, in-frame beta chains only. Each record represents a unique CDR3 protein, reported with the most common genes and DNA among its rows. The sample yields under 200,000 distinct CDR3 sequences; about 10% were counted once. The top ten clones comprise about 40% of the sample. Reading the label with the study, this specimen's treatment or condition is: live attenuated yellow fever vaccine strain. The specimen comprised CD8+ T cells sorted from PBMCs, sampled 15 days after the yellow fever booster vaccination. These receptors all come from a man between 18 and 29 years old who received the YFV17D yellow fever vaccine.

This clonotype occurred a few times. The V call is TRBV6-5, the J call TRBJ2-1; TRBD2 aligns across 10 bases. CDR3 length: 16 residues. The germline V gene has CDR1 MNHEY and CDR2 SVGAGI. The V and J ends lost 1 base and 10 bases, in that order; junction bases with no gene match: 10. The CDR3 DNA sequence: TGTGCCAGCAGTTACTTAGCGGGGGGTTCCATTAGGGAGCAGTTCTTC. Translation gives CASSYLAGGSIREQFF.

There are a few counts of this clonotype. This chain uses TRBV4-1 with TRBJ1-1; D remains ambiguous. The ends were cut back, 4 bases at V and 0 bases at J, with 12 bases in the middle. Germline V gene sequence: CDR1 MGHRA, CDR2 YSYEKL. The length of the CDR3 is 15 residues. CDR3 in DNA: TGCGCCAGCAGCCCCTTATTGGGGATGAACACTGAAGCTTTCTTT. As protein: CASSPLLGMNTEAFF.

This chain uses TRBV11-2 with TRBJ2-2; D is ambiguous. There are 15 residues in the CDR3. Trimming took off 3 bases at V and 0 bases at J, with 8 bases between the two ends. Germline CDR1 and CDR2: SGHAT and FQNNGV. CDR3 in amino acids: CASSFPHSNTGELFF. DNA of the CDR3: TGTGCCAGCAGCTTCCCCCATTCGAACACCGGGGAGCTGTTTTTT.

Only a few counts were recorded for this clonotype. The rearrangement uses TRBV19 and TRBJ1-5; maybe TRBD1 (5 bases). The CDR3 has 13 amino acids. The V and J ends lost 5 bases and 6 bases respectively, with 11 bases between them. The germline V gene has CDR1 LNHDA and CDR2 SQIVND (reference sequence). The chain's CDR3 is CASSPDSRQPQHF. The CDR3 DNA follows: TGTGCCAGTAGTCCCGACAGCCGTCAGCCCCAGCATTTT.

This chain uses TRBV28 with TRBJ2-3, with D perhaps matching TRBD1 or TRBD2 (6 bases each). The V end lost 6 bases, the J end lost 2 bases, and 18 bases lay between the germline ends. The CDR3 extends over 16 amino acids. Germline-derived CDR1 and CDR2 are MDHEN and SYDVKM. CDR3 DNA: TGTGCCAGCAGCGCTGGAGGGGACAAAAACACAGATACGCAGTATTTT. Encoded protein: CASSAGGDKNTDTQYF.

V gene TRBV19 combines with J gene TRBJ1-1, with D perhaps TRBD1 (6 bases). This CDR3 is built from 13 residues. V lost 10 bases and J lost 2, with 14 bases in between. Germline V gene lookup returns CDR1 LNHDA and CDR2 SQIVND (reference sequence). The CDR3 loop reads CATTGQVNTEAFF. For the CDR3, the DNA is TGTGCCACCACGGGACAAGTAAACACTGAAGCTTTCTTT.

This clonotype has a handful of counts. The rearrangement joins TRBV27 to TRBJ2-7; 8 bases are shared with TRBD1. J was trimmed by 4 bases and V by 3 bases; bases with no gene match: 14. This CDR3 has 17 residues. Per the germline V gene, CDR1 is MNHEY and CDR2 is SMNVEV (reference sequence). CDR3 residues: CASSFSLAGRGHYEQYF. The CDR3 DNA follows: TGTGCCAGCAGTTTCTCGTTGGCGGGCAGGGGGCATTACGAGCAGTACTTC.

The genes are TRBV29-1 and TRBJ2-2; unclear D gene. Germline CDR1 is SQVTM and CDR2 is ANQGSEA. The CDR3 is made up of 15 amino acids. Trimming removed 1 base at V and 1 base at J, with 10 bases between. CDR3 nucleotide sequence: TGCAGCGTTGAAGGGCTAGAAGAGAACACCGGGGAGCTGTTTTTT. Protein product: CSVEGLEENTGELFF.

The gene calls are TRBV12-3 or TRBV12-4 and TRBJ2-1, with D tentatively TRBD1 (6 bases). Deletions cut 5 bases from V and 6 bases from J, with 11 bases between. CDR3 size: 13 residues. CDR3 in DNA: TGTGCCAGCAGTCCACCGGACAGCAATGAGCAGTTCTTC. It codes for CASSPPDSNEQFF.

The CDR3 is CASSSLGAPDTQYF. As DNA, the CDR3 is TGTGCCAGCAGCTCCCTCGGGGCCCCAGATACGCAGTATTTT. V is TRBV7-3 and J is TRBJ2-3, with D perhaps being TRBD1 or TRBD2 (5 bases each). The V end was cut by 4 bases, the J end by 4 bases, with 12 bases between. CDR1 and CDR2 from the germline V gene are SGHTA and FQGTGA. This CDR3 is built from 14 residues. The full variable domain, its missing parts supplied by reference TRBV7-3 and TRBJ2-3, is GAGVSQTPSNKVTEKGKYVELRCDPISGHTALYWYRQSLGQGPEFLIYFQGTGAADDSGLPNDRFFAVRPEGSVSTLKIQRTERGDSAVYLCASSSLGAPDTQYFGPGTRLTVL.

This clonotype was seen at least ten times. The chain links TRBV12-3 or TRBV12-4 to TRBJ2-2; no firm D call. V lost 8 bases to trimming and J lost 5 bases, with 6 bases between them. The CDR3 covers 11 residues. The CDR3 DNA follows: TGTGCCAGCTTCGGGACCGGGGAGCTGTTTTTT. It encodes CASFGTGELFF.

This clonotype was picked up a small number of times. This chain connects TRBV5-8 to TRBJ2-7; 7 positions agree with TRBD1. CDR1 is SGHTS, CDR2 YDEGEE, per germline. This CDR3 is built from 15 residues. V dropped 4 bases and J dropped 3; count of bases not matched to a gene: 10. In nucleotides, the CDR3 is TGTGCCAGCAGCCAAAGGGGACAGATATTCTACGAGCAGTACGTC. Protein sequence: CASSQRGQIFYEQYV.

A few counts support this clonotype. The chain recombines TRBV9 with TRBJ2-3; 9 nucleotides align to TRBD2. V lost 3 bases, J lost 4 bases, and 15 bases stayed unmatched. The CDR3 sequence is 18 residues long. Germline CDR1 SGDLS, CDR2 YYNGEE. In DNA form, the CDR3 reads TGTGCCAGCAGCGGTATGCGGGAGGGCAGGGGGATACCAGATACGCAGTATTTT. Its protein is CASSGMREGRGIPDTQYF.

This clonotype occurred a few times. The chain joins TRBV7-9 to TRBJ2-5, with no clear D. The V gene's germline CDR1 is SEHNR and CDR2 FQNEAQ (reference sequence). The CDR3 runs to 14 residues. Trimming took off 5 bases at V and 5 bases at J, with 15 bases between the two ends. As DNA, the CDR3 is TGTGCCAGCAGCGAAAACTGGTCTCGGGAGACCCAGTACTTC. This encodes CASSENWSRETQYF.

This clonotype has a handful of counts. The genes are TRBV11-2 and TRBJ2-7; the match to TRBD2 covers 7 bases. CDR1 and CDR2 (germline): SGHAT, FQNNGV. The CDR3 is made up of 14 amino acids. The V and J ends lost 5 bases and 7 bases, in that order; junction bases with no gene match: 11. The CDR3 region has the DNA TGTGCCAGCAGCCCGGTTGGGGGGGTCTGGGAGCAGTACTTC. It is translated as CASSPVGGVWEQYF.

This clonotype has just a few counts. V gene TRBV25-1 combines with J gene TRBJ2-7; no firm D call. With 4 bases removed from V and 2 bases from J, the gap between germline ends came to 15 bases. The CDR3 contains 15 residues. Germline CDR1 is MGHDK and CDR2 is SYGVNS. CDR3 sequence reads: CASSARAGSPYEQYF. Here the CDR3 DNA reads TGTGCCAGCAGTGCCCGAGCTGGTAGCCCCTACGAGCAGTACTTC.

The chain has TRBV6-6 and TRBJ1-2; D may be TRBD1 (5 bases). The CDR3 is 16 amino acids. V lost 4 bases and J 6 bases, leaving 21 bases between the germline ends. Germline CDR1 MNHNY, CDR2 SVGAGI (reference sequence). CDR3 nucleotide sequence: TGTGCCAGCAGTTTCCGGGACTCTCTCCTCACCGATGGCTACACCTTC. Translating it yields CASSFRDSLLTDGYTF.

This chain joins TRBV20-1 and TRBJ1-5; the D gene is possibly TRBD1 (5 bases). The CDR3 has 16 residues. Germline CDR1 reads DFQATT; CDR2 reads SNEGSKA (reference sequence). Trimming took off 3 bases at V and 2 bases at J, with 17 bases between the two ends. The CDR3 region has the DNA TGCAGTGCTAGTTTGCAGGGAACGGTTGGCAATCAGCCCCAGCATTTT. Translating gives CSASLQGTVGNQPQHF.

The rearrangement joins TRBV20-1 to TRBJ1-2; TRBD1 aligns across 8 bases. The CDR3 sequence is 13 residues long. Germline CDR1 and CDR2: DFQATT and SNEGSKA (reference sequence). Trimming took 5 bases from V and 8 from J; bases not matched to a gene: 10. The CDR3 region has the DNA TGCAGTGCTCAACAGGGGGGTTTGGGAGGCTACACCTTC. Amino acids: CSAQQGGLGGYTF.

This clonotype was observed a handful of times. The V gene is TRBV28, the J gene TRBJ1-5; 9 nucleotides agree with TRBD1. Germline-derived CDR1 and CDR2 are MDHEN and SYDVKM. The V segment lost 7 bases and the J segment 11 bases; nucleotides outside the gene matches: 21. CDR3 length equals 17 residues. DNA for the CDR3: TGTGCCAGCACCAGTTTCGCCGGCGGGACAGGGCCGTTGACCCAGCATTTT. Protein product: CASTSFAGGTGPLTQHF.

This clonotype was found many times. The chain links TRBV6-5 to TRBJ2-5, with 10 nucleotides matching TRBD2. This CDR3 region has 17 residues. The germline V gene has CDR1 MNHEY and CDR2 SVGAGI. V lost 0 bases, J lost 4 bases, and 8 bases stayed unmatched. The CDR3 sequence: CASSYSSLAGAVETQYF. The CDR3 region has the DNA TGTGCCAGCAGTTACTCGAGCCTAGCGGGGGCTGTAGAGACCCAGTACTTC.

Comment on this clonotype: The junction shows a germline mismatch at one end, possibly a read error. This rearrangement joins TRBV7-8 to TRBJ1-1; 9 bases align to TRBD1. Germline V gives CDR1 SGHVS, CDR2 FQNEAQ. There are 17 residues in the CDR3. The CDR3 DNA reads as TGTGCCAGAAGCTTAGTTGTCGGACAGGGGATGAACACTGAAGCTTTCTTT. Encoded protein: CARSLVVGQGMNTEAFF.

This chain links TRBV4-1 with TRBJ2-7, with D perhaps TRBD1 (6 bases). The ends were cut back, 2 bases at V and 7 bases at J, with 18 bases in the middle. This CDR3 has 15 residues. Germline V lookup: CDR1 MGHRA, CDR2 YSYEKL. The CDR3 coding sequence is TGCGCCAGCAGCCAAACATTGAGGACAGTTGAAGAGCAGTACTTC. The encoded protein is CASSQTLRTVEEQYF.

This clonotype showed up just a few times. The chain recombines TRBV4-3 with TRBJ2-1; 13 nucleotides match TRBD2. The germline V gene has CDR1 LGHNA and CDR2 YSLEER. The CDR3 consists of 17 residues. Trimming removed 4 bases from V and 4 bases from J; junction bases left unmatched: 7. The CDR3 sequence: CASSPSLLAGGYNEQFF. Here the CDR3 DNA reads TGCGCCAGCAGCCCCTCCTTACTAGCGGGGGGGTACAATGAGCAGTTCTTC.

This chain links TRBV6-5 with TRBJ2-2, with no clear D. CDR1 is MNHEY, CDR2 SVGAGI, per germline. This CDR3 is built from 13 residues. V was trimmed by 10 bases and J by 6 bases, leaving 15 bases between them. CDR3 region: CATGRESPGELFF. The CDR3 nucleotides read TGTGCCACCGGACGAGAGTCACCCGGGGAGCTGTTTTTT.

This clonotype was detected only a few times. V is TRBV20-1 and J is TRBJ1-1, with TRBD1 matching over 11 bases. Germline CDR1 reads DFQATT; CDR2 reads SNEGSKA (reference sequence). V was clipped by 0 bases and J by 4 bases; unmatched bases: 13. The CDR3 contains 18 residues. CDR3 in amino acids: CSARESGTGGTLGTEAFF. The CDR3 coding sequence is TGCAGTGCTAGAGAATCGGGGACAGGGGGTACCTTGGGCACTGAAGCTTTCTTT.

In this sample, this clonotype turned up a few times. The rearrangement uses TRBV6-2 or TRBV6-3 and TRBJ2-1, with 7 bases matching TRBD1. The CDR3 runs to 15 residues. Trimming at V came to 5 bases and at J to 4 bases, leaving 8 bases not matched to a gene. In germline, CDR1 is MNHEY, CDR2 SVGEGT. The CDR3 DNA is TGTGCCAGCAGTCGGGACAGAACATATTACAATGAGCAGTTCTTC. It encodes CASSRDRTYYNEQFF.

V gene TRBV30 combines with J gene TRBJ1-1; 8 bases are shared with TRBD1. Germline loops: CDR1 GTSNPN, CDR2 SVGIG (reference sequence). J was trimmed by 5 bases and V by 0 bases; bases with no gene match: 14. The CDR3 sequence is 17 residues long. CDR3 region: CAWSVLGQGLFGTEAFF. The CDR3 DNA reads TGTGCCTGGAGTGTACTCGGACAGGGCCTTTTTGGGACTGAAGCTTTCTTT.

The chain uses TRBV5-1 and TRBJ1-1; 9 nucleotides match TRBD1. The CDR3 is 13 residues long. V lost 2 bases, J lost 11 bases, and 7 bases stayed unmatched. Looked up from germline, CDR1 is SGHRS and CDR2 is YFSETQ. CDR3 sequence reads: CASSLSGTGWAFF. As DNA, the CDR3 is TGCGCCAGCAGCTTAAGCGGGACAGGGTGGGCTTTCTTT. Full variable domain (remainder filled in from reference TRBV5-1 and TRBJ1-1): KAGVTQTPRYLIKTRGQQVTLSCSPISGHRSVSWYQQTPGQGLQFLFEYFSETQRNKGNFPGRFSGRQFSNSRSEMNVSTLELGDSALYLCASSLSGTGWAFFGQGTRLTVV.

This clonotype was recorded a few times. The chain has TRBV15 and TRBJ1-5, with D uncertain. Germline V lookup: CDR1 LNHNV, CDR2 YYDKDF (reference sequence). Between the trimmed V and J ends, which lost 0 bases and 5 bases, there was a span of 8 bases. The CDR3 length is 14 residues. The CDR3 nucleotides are TGTGCCACCAGCAGAGATCACCAGGATCAGCCCCAGCATTTT. Amino acids: CATSRDHQDQPQHF.